This T cell receptor (beta chain) was recovered during a study of control samples from healthy donors and cancer patients. CDR1 is LNHDA, CDR2 SQIVND, per germline (reference sequence). Losses at the gene ends were 1 base for V and 8 bases for J; bases not matched to a gene: 6. The CDR3 loop spans 16 amino acids. Repertoires were generated with immunoSEQ multiplex PCR, while TCRdb's copy carries only in-frame clones and drops some. The profile covers around 120,000 clones, with 85% to 90% appearing a single time and 2.3% taken by the ten largest. The J gene is TRBJ1-5, the V gene TRBV19; 12 bases match TRBD1. Sequenced material: blood. The receptor's source is a woman between 65 and 79 years old in good health. DNA of the CDR3: TGTGCCAGTAGTATAGTCCCCGGGACAGGGGGCGAGCCCCAGCATTTT. Translating it yields CASSIVPGTGGEPQHF.